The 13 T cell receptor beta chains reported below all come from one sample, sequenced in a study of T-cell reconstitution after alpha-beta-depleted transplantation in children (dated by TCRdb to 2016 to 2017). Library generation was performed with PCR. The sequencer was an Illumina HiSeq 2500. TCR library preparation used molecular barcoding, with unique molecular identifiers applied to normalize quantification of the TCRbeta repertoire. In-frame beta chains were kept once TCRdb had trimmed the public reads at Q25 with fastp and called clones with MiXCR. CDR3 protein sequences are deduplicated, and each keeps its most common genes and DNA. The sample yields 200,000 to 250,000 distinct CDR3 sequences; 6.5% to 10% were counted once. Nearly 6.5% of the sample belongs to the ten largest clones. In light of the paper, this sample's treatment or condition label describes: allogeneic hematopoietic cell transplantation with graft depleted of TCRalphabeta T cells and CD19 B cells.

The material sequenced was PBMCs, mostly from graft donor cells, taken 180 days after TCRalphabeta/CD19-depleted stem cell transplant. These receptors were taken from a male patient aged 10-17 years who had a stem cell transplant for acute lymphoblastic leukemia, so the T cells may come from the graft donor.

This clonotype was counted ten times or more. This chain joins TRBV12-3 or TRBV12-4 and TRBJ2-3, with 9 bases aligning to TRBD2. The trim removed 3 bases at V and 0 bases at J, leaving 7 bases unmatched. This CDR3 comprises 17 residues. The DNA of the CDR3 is TGTGCCAGCAGTTTGAGGACTAGCGCCCATAGCACAGATACGCAGTATTTT. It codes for CASSLRTSAHSTDTQYF.

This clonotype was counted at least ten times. The CDR3 DNA reads TGTGCCAGCAGCCAGAGTACCGGGACAGGGCGGAATCAGCCCCAGCATTTT. Translation: CASSQSTGTGRNQPQHF. The chain recombines TRBV4-2 with TRBJ1-5, with TRBD1 identical over 9 bases. Germline trimming cut 3 bases from V and 4 bases from J; bases unmatched to any gene: 10. Germline V gives CDR1 LGHNA, CDR2 YNFKEQ. The CDR3 contains 17 residues.

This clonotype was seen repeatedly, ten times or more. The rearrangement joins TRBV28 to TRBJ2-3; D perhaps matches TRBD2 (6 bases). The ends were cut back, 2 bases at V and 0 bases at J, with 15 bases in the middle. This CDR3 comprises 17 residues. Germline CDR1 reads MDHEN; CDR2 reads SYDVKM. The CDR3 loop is CASSLRRDSASTDTQYF. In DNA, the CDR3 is TGTGCCAGCAGTTTACGGCGGGATAGTGCTAGCACAGATACGCAGTATTTT.

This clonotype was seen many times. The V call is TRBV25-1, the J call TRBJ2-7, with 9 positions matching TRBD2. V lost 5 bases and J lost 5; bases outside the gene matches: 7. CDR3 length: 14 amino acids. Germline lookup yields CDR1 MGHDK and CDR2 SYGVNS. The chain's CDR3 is CASSISGSHHEQYF. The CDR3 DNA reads TGTGCCAGCAGTATTAGCGGGAGTCACCACGAGCAGTACTTC.

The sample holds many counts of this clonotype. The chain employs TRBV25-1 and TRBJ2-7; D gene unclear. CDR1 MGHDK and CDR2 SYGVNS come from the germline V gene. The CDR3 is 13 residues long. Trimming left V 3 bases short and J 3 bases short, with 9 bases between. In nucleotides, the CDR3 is TGTGCCAGCAGTGACGGACCGATCTACGAGCAGTACTTC. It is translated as CASSDGPIYEQYF.

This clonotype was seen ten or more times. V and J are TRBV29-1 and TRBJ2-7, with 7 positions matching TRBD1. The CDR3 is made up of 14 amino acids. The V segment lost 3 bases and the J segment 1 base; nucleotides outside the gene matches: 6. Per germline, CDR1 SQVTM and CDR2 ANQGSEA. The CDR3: CSVDLQGSSYEQYF. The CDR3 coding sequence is TGCAGCGTTGACCTACAGGGGAGTTCCTACGAGCAGTACTTC.

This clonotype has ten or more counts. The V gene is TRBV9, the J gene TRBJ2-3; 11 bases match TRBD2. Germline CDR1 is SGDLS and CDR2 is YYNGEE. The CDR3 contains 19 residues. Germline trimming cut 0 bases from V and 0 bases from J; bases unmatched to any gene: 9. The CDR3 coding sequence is TGTGCCAGCAGCGTAGCTCTCCTAGCGGGAGGTACTAGCACAGATACGCAGTATTTT. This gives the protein CASSVALLAGGTSTDTQYF.

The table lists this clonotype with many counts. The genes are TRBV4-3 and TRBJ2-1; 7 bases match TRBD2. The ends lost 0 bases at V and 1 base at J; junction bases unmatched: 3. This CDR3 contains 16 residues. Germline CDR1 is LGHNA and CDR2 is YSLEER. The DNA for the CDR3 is TGCGCCAGCAGCCAAGATCAACTAGCGTCCTACAATGAGCAGTTCTTC. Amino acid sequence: CASSQDQLASYNEQFF.

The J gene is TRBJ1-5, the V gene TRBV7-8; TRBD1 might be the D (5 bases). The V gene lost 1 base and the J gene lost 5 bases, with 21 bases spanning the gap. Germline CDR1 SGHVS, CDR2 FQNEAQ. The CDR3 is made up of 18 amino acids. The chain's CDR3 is CASSLVVGSPPGHQPQHF. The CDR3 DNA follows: TGTGCCAGCAGCTTAGTGGTCGGCAGCCCCCCGGGGCATCAGCCCCAGCATTTT.

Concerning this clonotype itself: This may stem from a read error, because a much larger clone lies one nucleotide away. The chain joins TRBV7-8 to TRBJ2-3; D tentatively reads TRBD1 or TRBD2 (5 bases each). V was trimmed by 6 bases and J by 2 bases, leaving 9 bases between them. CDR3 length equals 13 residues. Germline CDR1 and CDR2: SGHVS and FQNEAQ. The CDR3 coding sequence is TGTGCCAGCAGAGTGGGGGACACAGATACGCAGTATTTT. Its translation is CASRVGDTDTQYF.

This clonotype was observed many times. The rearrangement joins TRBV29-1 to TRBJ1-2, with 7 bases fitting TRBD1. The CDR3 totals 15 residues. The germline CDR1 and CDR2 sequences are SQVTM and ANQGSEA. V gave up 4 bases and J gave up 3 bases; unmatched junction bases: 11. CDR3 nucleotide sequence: TGCAGCGTTGCTCAAGGGGGCACTCCTTACTATGGCTACACCTTC. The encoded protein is CSVAQGGTPYYGYTF.

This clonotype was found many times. CDR3 DNA: TGCGCCAGCAGCCAAGGCGGACAGGGGGATCACTATGGCTACACCTTC. This codes for CASSQGGQGDHYGYTF. The V call is TRBV4-3, the J call TRBJ1-2; TRBD1 agrees at 10 bases. This CDR3 region has 16 residues. Per germline, CDR1 LGHNA and CDR2 YSLEER. V shed 1 base, J shed 3 bases, and the junction held 5 bases outside the gene matches.

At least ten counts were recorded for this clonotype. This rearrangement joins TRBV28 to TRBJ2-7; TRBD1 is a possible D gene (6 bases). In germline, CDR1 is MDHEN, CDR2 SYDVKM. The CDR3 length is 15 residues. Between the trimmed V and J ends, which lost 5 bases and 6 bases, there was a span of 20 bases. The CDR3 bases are TGTGCCAGCAGTGTAACTGCCGGGACATCCAGCGAGCAGTACTTC. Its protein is CASSVTAGTSSEQYF.